A selection of T cell receptor beta chains follows, all from one sample in a study of cytomegalovirus exposure and HLA in healthy donors. The protocol was immunoSEQ multiplex PCR, while the TCRdb copy is restricted to in-frame clones and leaves out a portion. The repertoire has over 200,000 clones, just under 70% of them found once; the top ten carry about 2.5%. The sequenced material came from PBMCs. The origin of the receptors is a man aged 35-49 years in good health and CMV-seropositive. Both conserved end residues are part of each CDR3. Each record gives: clone size, D gene, J gene, V gene, CDR3 protein, CDR3 DNA. The D gene is left open where the match is weak. Not all rows give a size; the values are once, few, many and, for expanded clones, a class.

size: NA; D: TRBD1; J: TRBJ1-2; V: TRBV27; CDR3: CASSRDLTGANYGYTF; DNA: TGTGCCAGCAGCCGAGACCTGACAGGGGCGAACTATGGCTACACCTTC
size: NA; D: NA; J: TRBJ2-7; V: TRBV6-1; CDR3: CASKGDLWHEQYF; DNA: TGTGCCAGCAAAGGAGACCTATGGCACGAGCAGTACTTC
size: few; D: TRBD1; J: TRBJ1-2; V: TRBV7-9; CDR3: CASSTRQGLSYGYTF; DNA: TGTGCCAGCAGCACCCGACAGGGGCTCAGCTATGGCTACACCTTC
size: NA; D: NA; J: TRBJ2-1; V: TRBV7-9; CDR3: CASNPGQSTYNEQFF; DNA: TGTGCCAGCAACCCCGGACAGAGCACCTACAATGAGCAGTTCTTC
size: NA; D: NA; J: TRBJ1-2; V: TRBV5-4; CDR3: CASSYDRNYGYTF; DNA: TGTGCCAGCAGTTACGATCGGAACTATGGCTACACCTTC
size: NA; D: NA; J: TRBJ1-2; V: TRBV6-1; CDR3: CASSEVGRGYTF; DNA: TGTGCCAGCAGTGAAGTGGGCCGGGGCTACACCTTC
size: NA; D: NA; J: TRBJ2-2; V: TRBV11-2; CDR3: CASSLAVRGFGELFF; DNA: TGTGCCAGCAGCTTAGCAGTCAGGGGCTTCGGGGAGCTGTTTTTT
size: NA; D: NA; J: TRBJ1-2; V: TRBV7-9; CDR3: CASSFDKGPSGYTF; DNA: TGTGCCAGCAGCTTCGATAAGGGGCCGAGCGGCTACACCTTC
size: NA; D: TRBD1; J: TRBJ1-2; V: TRBV13; CDR3: CASSTTDRGNYGYTF; DNA: TGTGCCAGCAGCACAACTGACAGGGGAAACTATGGCTACACCTTC
size: NA; D: TRBD2; J: TRBJ2-5; V: TRBV5-1; CDR3: CASSFLAGGQETQYF; DNA: TGCGCCAGCAGCTTCCTAGCGGGGGGCCAAGAGACCCAGTACTTC
size: NA; D: NA; J: TRBJ1-6; V: TRBV5-4; CDR3: CASSSQTARNSPLHF; DNA: TGTGCCAGCAGCTCCCAAACGGCTAGGAATTCACCCCTCCACTTT
size: NA; D: NA; J: TRBJ1-4; V: TRBV11-2; CDR3: CASSSRGGAEGEKLFF; DNA: TGTGCCAGCAGCTCGAGGGGGGGCGCGGAGGGTGAAAAACTGTTTTTT
size: few; D: NA; J: TRBJ1-1; V: TRBV19; CDR3: CASNRFGLSGTFF; DNA: TGTGCCAGTAATAGATTCGGACTATCTGGGACTTTCTTT
size: NA; D: TRBD1; J: TRBJ2-2; V: TRBV6-1; CDR3: CASSEGQGVGTGELFF; DNA: TGTGCCAGCAGTGAAGGACAGGGTGTAGGAACCGGGGAGCTGTTTTTT
size: NA; D: NA; J: TRBJ1-6; V: TRBV6-1; CDR3: CASHWGGSPLHF; DNA: TGTGCCAGCCATTGGGGAGGCTCACCCCTCCACTTT
size: many; D: TRBD1; J: TRBJ1-1; V: TRBV6-6; CDR3: CASSYSGTGRTEAFF; DNA: TGTGCCAGCAGTTACTCCGGGACAGGGAGGACTGAAGCTTTCTTT
size: NA; D: NA; J: TRBJ2-2; V: TRBV5-4; CDR3: CASSLDRTGELFF; DNA: TGTGCCAGCAGCTTAGACAGAACCGGGGAGCTGTTTTTT
size: few; D: NA; J: TRBJ2-7; V: TRBV2; CDR3: CASSNRAREQYF; DNA: TGTGCCAGCAGTAACAGGGCGCGAGAGCAGTACTTC
size: NA; D: NA; J: TRBJ1-2; V: TRBV13; CDR3: CASSSAIRGILGYTF; DNA: TGTGCCAGCAGTTCCGCCATCAGGGGTATTCTAGGCTACACCTTC
size: NA; D: NA; J: TRBJ2-3; V: TRBV25-1; CDR3: CASRDDRGGGTDTQYF; DNA: TGTGCCAGCAGAGATGATCGGGGTGGAGGCACAGATACGCAGTATTTT
size: NA; D: TRBD1; J: TRBJ1-2; V: TRBV5-4; CDR3: CASSSQTGGVEGYTF; DNA: TGTGCCAGCAGCTCTCAGACAGGGGGCGTGGAAGGCTACACCTTC
size: NA; D: TRBD1; J: TRBJ2-7; V: TRBV19; CDR3: CASSIGTGGVYEQYF; DNA: TGTGCCAGTAGTATAGGGACAGGGGGTGTCTACGAGCAGTACTTC
size: NA; D: NA; J: TRBJ1-2; V: TRBV4-1; CDR3: CASSQSPGYGYTF; DNA: TGCGCCAGCAGCCAGTCTCCAGGCTATGGCTACACCTTC
size: NA; D: NA; J: TRBJ2-7; V: TRBV27; CDR3: CASALIGGAGSSEQYF; DNA: TGTGCCAGCGCCCTTATTGGGGGGGCCGGGTCCTCCGAGCAGTACTTC
size: once; D: NA; J: TRBJ2-5; V: TRBV28; CDR3: CASSLRGFETQYF; DNA: TGTGCCAGCAGTTTAAGAGGGTTCGAGACCCAGTACTTC
size: NA; D: TRBD2; J: TRBJ2-5; V: TRBV4-3; CDR3: CASSQDSAGGLAGTQYF; DNA: TGCGCCAGCAGCCAAGATTCGGCGGGGGGGCTAGCAGGGACCCAGTACTTC
size: NA; D: NA; J: TRBJ1-2; V: TRBV13; CDR3: CASSLDPLKGGWDGYTF; DNA: TGTGCCAGCAGCTTAGATCCCTTAAAAGGGGGATGGGATGGCTACACCTTC
size: NA; D: TRBD1; J: TRBJ2-1; V: TRBV5-1; CDR3: CASSGATGWNEQFF; DNA: TGCGCCAGCAGCGGGGCGACAGGGTGGAATGAGCAGTTCTTC
size: few; D: NA; J: TRBJ2-3; V: TRBV5-1; CDR3: CASTPSVSTDTQYF; DNA: TGCGCCAGCACGCCTAGCGTTAGCACAGATACGCAGTATTTT
size: NA; D: NA; J: TRBJ2-3; V: TRBV5-6; CDR3: CASSLGRGDTQYF; DNA: TGTGCCAGCAGCTTGGGTAGAGGGGATACGCAGTATTTT
size: NA; D: TRBD1; J: TRBJ1-1; V: TRBV7-3; CDR3: CASSHGQGRGTEAFF; DNA: TGTGCCAGCAGCCACGGACAGGGGCGCGGAACTGAAGCTTTCTTT
size: NA; D: TRBD1; J: TRBJ1-2; V: TRBV15; CDR3: CATSRGDRGSYTF; DNA: TGTGCCACCAGCAGAGGGGACAGGGGGAGCTACACCTTC
size: few; D: NA; J: TRBJ2-7; V: TRBV7-2; CDR3: CASSLAWADLSSYEQYF; DNA: TGTGCCAGCAGCTTAGCGTGGGCGGACTTAAGCTCCTACGAGCAGTACTTC
size: NA; D: NA; J: TRBJ1-2; V: TRBV6-5; CDR3: CASSRQTTADYGYTF; DNA: TGTGCCAGCAGTCGTCAGACAACGGCCGACTATGGCTACACCTTC
size: once; D: NA; J: TRBJ2-2; V: TRBV11-2; CDR3: CASSYIRANRGGELFF; DNA: TGTGCCAGCAGCTATATAAGAGCTAATCGAGGCGGGGAGCTGTTTTTT
size: NA; D: TRBD2; J: TRBJ2-5; V: TRBV5-4; CDR3: CASSPLAGGPGETQYF; DNA: TGTGCCAGCAGCCCACTAGCGGGGGGGCCAGGAGAGACCCAGTACTTC
size: few; D: NA; J: TRBJ1-6; V: TRBV21-1; CDR3: CASSKVERGTGRSPLHF; DNA: TGTGCCAGCAGCAAAGTCGAAAGGGGGACAGGGAGGTCACCCCTCCACTTT
size: once; D: TRBD1; J: TRBJ2-3; V: TRBV27; CDR3: CASRDRADTQYF; DNA: TGTGCCAGCCGGGACAGGGCTGATACGCAGTATTTT
size: NA; D: NA; J: TRBJ1-5; V: TRBV12-2; CDR3: CASRLVPGNQPQHF; DNA: TGTGCAAGTCGCTTAGTTCCGGGGAATCAGCCCCAGCATTTT
size: NA; D: NA; J: TRBJ2-3; V: TRBV7-3; CDR3: CASSPGLITDTQYF; DNA: TGTGCCAGCAGCCCCGGACTGATTACAGATACGCAGTATTTT
size: NA; D: NA; J: TRBJ2-7; V: TRBV6-6; CDR3: CASSLVEGYEQYF; DNA: TGTGCCAGCAGTTTGGTGGAGGGATACGAGCAGTACTTC
size: NA; D: TRBD1; J: TRBJ2-7; V: TRBV15; CDR3: CATSRDRWTGTYEQYF; DNA: TGTGCCACCAGCAGAGATCGTTGGACAGGAACCTACGAGCAGTACTTC
size: NA; D: TRBD1; J: TRBJ2-1; V: TRBV2; CDR3: CASSSGTGAYNEQFF; DNA: TGTGCCAGCAGTTCCGGGACAGGGGCCTACAATGAGCAGTTCTTC
size: NA; D: NA; J: TRBJ1-2; V: TRBV2; CDR3: CASNLETNGYTF; DNA: TGTGCCAGCAACCTGGAGACGAACGGCTACACCTTC
size: once; D: NA; J: TRBJ2-2; V: TRBV27; CDR3: CASAMGAATGELFF; DNA: TGTGCCAGCGCCATGGGCGCTGCGACCGGGGAGCTGTTTTTT
size: NA; D: NA; J: TRBJ2-1; V: TRBV7-3; CDR3: CASSEDSSYNEQFF; DNA: TGTGCCAGCTCCGAGGATAGCTCCTACAATGAGCAGTTCTTC
size: NA; D: TRBD1; J: TRBJ1-3; V: TRBV19; CDR3: CASSTLTGVAGNTIYF; DNA: TGTGCCAGTAGTACTCTGACAGGGGTGGCTGGAAACACCATATATTTT
size: NA; D: NA; J: TRBJ1-2; V: TRBV27; CDR3: CASSRAGSNYGYTF; DNA: TGTGCCAGCAGTCGGGCGGGGTCTAACTATGGCTACACCTTC
size: NA; D: NA; J: TRBJ2-5; V: TRBV5-6; CDR3: CASSWGTDQETQYF; DNA: TGTGCCAGCAGCTGGGGCACGGATCAAGAGACCCAGTACTTC
size: NA; D: TRBD1; J: TRBJ2-5; V: TRBV5-6; CDR3: CASSFGQGATETQYF; DNA: TGTGCCAGCAGCTTCGGACAGGGGGCTACGGAGACCCAGTACTTC
size: NA; D: NA; J: TRBJ2-3; V: TRBV15; CDR3: CATSRGESTDTQYF; DNA: TGTGCCACCAGCAGAGGCGAGAGCACAGATACGCAGTATTTT
size: NA; D: TRBD1; J: TRBJ1-1; V: TRBV7-9; CDR3: CASSYTRGQGENTEAFF; DNA: TGTGCCAGCAGCTACACCCGGGGACAGGGAGAGAACACTGAAGCTTTCTTT
size: NA; D: TRBD1; J: TRBJ2-1; V: TRBV5-4; CDR3: CASSSSGTDVHQFF; DNA: TGTGCCAGCAGCTCTTCGGGGACAGACGTCCATCAGTTCTTC
size: once; D: TRBD2; J: TRBJ2-5; V: TRBV7-9; CDR3: CSSSLRLNVAGGARETQYF; DNA: TGTTCCAGCAGCTTAAGGCTCAATGTTGCGGGGGGGGCTCGAGAGACCCAGTACTTC
size: few; D: NA; J: TRBJ1-5; V: TRBV27; CDR3: CASSFTGIGNQPQHF; DNA: TGTGCCAGCAGTTTCACAGGGATCGGCAATCAGCCCCAGCATTTT